This T cell receptor beta chain was documented in a study of blood T cell repertoires in COVID-19. Overall study context: Some COVID-19 samples were acute and others convalescent; all came from the United States, Italy and Spain.

Individuals drawn from 20 to 30 US areas were about 18 to 90 years old. Cohorts were assigned according to the clinical history that participants reported. The sample holds one count of this clone. In the original processing: The assay estimated nucleated cells by amplifying reference gene primers. Repertoires were generated with immunoSEQ multiplex PCR, while TCRdb's copy carries only in-frame clones and drops some. That table supplies the V and J calls and clone size; D and trimming were determined from the DNA. Of approximately 250,000 clones listed, 84% are singletons. Germline CDR1 SGHNT, CDR2 YYREEE (reference sequence). V gave up 2 bases and J gave up 6 bases, with 14 bases separating them. The CDR3 covers 14 residues.

Sequenced material: PBMCs or T cells enriched from blood (not recorded which). The TCR sequence derives from a man aged 25 to 40 with acute COVID-19. The chain combines TRBV5-4 with TRBJ1-1, with D possibly matching TRBD1 (5 bases). The CDR3, as DNA: TGTGCCAGCAGCTTAGGGACTATTAAGGCTGAAGCTTTCTTT. It encodes CASSLGTIKAEAFF.